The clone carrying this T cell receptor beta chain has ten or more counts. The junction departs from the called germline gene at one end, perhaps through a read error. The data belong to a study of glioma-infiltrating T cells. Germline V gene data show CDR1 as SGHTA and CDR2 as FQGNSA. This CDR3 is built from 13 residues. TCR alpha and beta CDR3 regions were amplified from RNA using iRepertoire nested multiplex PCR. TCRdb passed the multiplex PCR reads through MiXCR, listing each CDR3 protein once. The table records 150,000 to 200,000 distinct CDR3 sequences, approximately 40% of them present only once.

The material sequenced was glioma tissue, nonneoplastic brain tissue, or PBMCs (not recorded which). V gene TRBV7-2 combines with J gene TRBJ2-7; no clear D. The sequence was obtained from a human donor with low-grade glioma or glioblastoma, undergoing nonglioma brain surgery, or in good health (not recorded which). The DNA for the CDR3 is TGTGCCAGCAGCTTAGGTCCGTCCTACCAGCAGTACTTC. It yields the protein CASSLGPSYQQYF. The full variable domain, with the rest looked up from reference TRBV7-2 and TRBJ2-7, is GAGVSQSPSNKVTEKGKDVELRCDPISGHTALYWYRQSLGQGLEFLIYFQGNSAPDKSGLPSDRFSAERTGGSVSTLTIQRTQQEDSAVYLCASSLGPSYQQYFGPGTRLTVT.